These 22 T cell receptor beta chains share one sample of origin, sequenced in a study of tumor-infiltrating lymphocytes in primary liver carcinoma (TCRdb year 2017). TRIzol reagent was used to extract blood RNA from unsorted whole blood, while the DNeasy Blood & Tissue kit provided the germline DNA. The run used an Illumina HiSeq 2500. Using a constant-region primer and ProtoScript II reverse transcriptase, TCRbeta-specific cDNA was reverse-transcribed from about 460 ng total RNA. Construction of the TCRbeta libraries relied on three nested rounds of multiplex PCR, following a slightly modified ARM-PCR procedure. The first two PCR rounds used multiplex TRBV1-TRBV30 forward primers with a Cbeta reverse primer, each for 10 cycles. TCRdb trimmed public reads at Q25 via fastp, called clones via MiXCR and kept in-frame beta chains. For every CDR3 protein sequence, its rows merge into one entry that carries the most common genes and DNA. This sample is represented by 250,000 to 350,000 distinct CDR3 sequences; roughly 60% of them were singletons. The ten top clones hold about a sixth of the sample.

Sequenced input: peripheral blood. These receptors were collected from a woman younger than 45 with primary liver carcinoma and hepatitis B virus infection.

Only a few counts were recorded for this clonotype. The chain carries TRBV4-1 and TRBJ1-1; weak D call: TRBD1 (5 bases). The CDR3 spans 14 residues. The V end was cut by 1 base, the J end by 4 bases, with 10 bases between. The V gene's germline CDR1 is MGHRA and CDR2 YSYEKL. The CDR3 spells CASSQAWQGTEAFF. Here the CDR3 DNA reads TGCGCCAGCAGCCAAGCATGGCAGGGCACTGAAGCTTTCTTT.

CDR3 in DNA: TGTGCCAGCAGCAAAATGGGGACTAGGGCCAAAAACATTCAGTACTTC. Its protein product is CASSKMGTRAKNIQYF. V and J are TRBV21-1 and TRBJ2-4; no check of the table's D call, TRBD2, against the DNA was made. TRBV21-1 is tagged as a pseudogene. The length of the CDR3 is 16 residues.

Remarks on this clonotype: One base away lies a much larger clone, so this may be a sequencing read error. This chain connects TRBV29-1 to TRBJ2-2; 10 positions match TRBD2. Germline CDR1 and CDR2: SQVTM and ANQGSEA. This CDR3 is built from 15 residues. The CDR3 sequence: CSVYEAGGNTGEPFF. Here the CDR3 DNA reads TGCAGCGTTTACGAAGCGGGAGGGAACACCGGGGAGCCGTTTTTT.

This clonotype was counted a few times. The chain is built from TRBV6-5 and TRBJ2-5; possibly TRBD2 for D (5 bases). V was pared by 6 bases and J by 3 bases, with 11 bases between. This CDR3 has 13 amino acids. Germline-derived CDR1 and CDR2 are MNHEY and SVGAGI. This CDR3 is CASRRFGEETQYF. In DNA, the CDR3 is TGTGCCAGCAGAAGGTTCGGGGAAGAGACCCAGTACTTC.

Remarks on this clonotype: This may be a read error, as it is one base from a much larger clone. The CDR3 does not end in the conserved phenylalanine or tryptophan, so this is likely a read error. The rearrangement links TRBV6-5 to TRBJ1-6; 9 nucleotides line up with TRBD1. The CDR3 extends over 18 amino acids. Germline lookup yields CDR1 MNHEY and CDR2 SVGAGI. With 4 bases clipped from V and 7 bases from J, the junction kept 14 bases outside the gene matches. CDR3 nucleotides: TGTGCCAGCAGTTTATATTCCCGGGACAGGGCTGAGAATTCACCCCTCCACTCT. As protein: CASSLYSRDRAENSPLHS.

A note on this clonotype: A much larger clone is a single base away; this may be a read error. The chain's CDR3 is CASSLLWDSSDQFF. The CDR3 coding sequence is TGTGCCAGCAGTCTATTGTGGGATTCCTCCGATCAGTTCTTC. The chain combines TRBV6-2 or TRBV6-3 with TRBJ2-1, with D unclear. V was clipped by 5 bases and J by 13 bases, with 21 bases between them. The length of the CDR3 is 14 residues. Germline V gene sequence: CDR1 MNHEY, CDR2 SVGEGT.

The chain couples TRBV4-3 to TRBJ2-1; D might be TRBD2 (6 bases). This CDR3 comprises 16 residues. The V end was cut by 11 bases, the J end by 3 bases, with 23 bases between. Germline CDR1 is LGHNA and CDR2 is YSLEER. The CDR3 bases are TGCGCCCGTAGCCAAGATGCGGGAAGCTTCTACAATGAGCAGTTCTTC. As protein: CARSQDAGSFYNEQFF.

Comment on this clonotype: A read error is likely, as this CDR3 ends without the conserved phenylalanine or tryptophan. The chain has TRBV6-6 and TRBJ2-7; 13 bases are shared with TRBD2. The CDR3 spans 16 residues. The germline CDR1 and CDR2 sequences are MNHNY and SVGAGI (reference sequence). Unmatched junction bases numbered 9, after V lost 4 bases and J lost 6 bases. CDR3 in amino acids: CASSSSGLAGAGEQYL. CDR3 nucleotide sequence: TGTGCCAGCAGTTCCTCCGGACTAGCGGGAGCGGGCGAGCAGTACCTC.

In the case of this clonotype: The junction departs from the called germline gene at one end, perhaps through a read error. The chain is built from TRBV6-1 and TRBJ2-5; no clear D. The CDR3 extends over 11 amino acids. Per germline, CDR1 MNHNS and CDR2 SASEGT. The CDR3 DNA follows: TGTGTCAGCAGTGTACAAGAGACCCAGTACTTC. It encodes CVSSVQETQYF.

With regard to this clonotype: Being one base from a much bigger clone, this may be a read error. The V gene is TRBV6-1, the J gene TRBJ2-1; D is unresolved. The CDR3 has 14 residues. CDR1 MNHNS and CDR2 SASEGT come from the germline V gene. Trimming stripped 7 bases from V and 12 bases from J, with 22 bases between. The CDR3, as DNA: TGTGCCAGCAATGCCTCGGCCCAAAATAAAGGGCAGTTCTTC. Protein sequence: CASNASAQNKGQFF.

The V call is TRBV7-9, the J call TRBJ2-3; D may correspond to TRBD1 or TRBD2 (5 bases each). CDR1 and CDR2 (germline): SEHNR, FQNEAQ (reference sequence). This CDR3 has 14 amino acids. Trimming took 8 bases from V and 4 from J, leaving 16 bases between them. The CDR3 protein is CASGVQRGADTQYF. The CDR3 DNA is TGTGCCAGCGGTGTACAACGAGGGGCAGATACGCAGTATTTT.

A remark on this clonotype: Relative to the germline gene, one junction end is altered; a read error may explain this. The chain joins TRBV11-2 to TRBJ2-1; 14 positions match TRBD2. Germline lookup yields CDR1 SGHAT and CDR2 FQNNGV. CDR3 length: 21 residues. CDR3: CANSSTRVGLAGEGTMNEQSF. The CDR3 region has the DNA TGTGCCAACAGCTCTACCCGGGTGGGACTAGCGGGAGAGGGCACGATGAATGAGCAGTCCTTC. Combining the CDR3 with reference TRBV11-2 and TRBJ2-1 gives the whole variable domain EAGVAQSPRYKIIEKRQSVAFWCNPISGHATLYWYQQILGQGPKLLIQFQNNGVVDDSQLPKDRFSAERLKGVDSTLKIQPAKLEDSAVYLCANSSTRVGLAGEGTMNEQSFGPGTRLTVL.

The V and J genes are TRBV7-9 and TRBJ2-2; tentatively, D is TRBD2 (5 bases). V lost 5 bases and J 3 bases, leaving 10 bases between the germline ends. Germline loops: CDR1 SEHNR, CDR2 FQNEAQ (reference sequence). The CDR3 consists of 14 residues. CDR3 DNA: TGTGCCAGCAGCCTAGGACTGTACACCGGGGAGCTGTTTTTT. The encoded protein is CASSLGLYTGELFF.

On this clonotype itself: This clone may be a read error of a much larger clone one base away. The gene calls are TRBV12-3 or TRBV12-4 and TRBJ1-2; the D gene is possibly TRBD1 (5 bases). This CDR3 spans 14 amino acids. The CDR3 region has the DNA TGTGCCAGCAGTGAAACCGGGACCGAGTATGGCTGCACCTTC. Amino acid sequence: CASSETGTEYGCTF.

The chain carries TRBV5-6 and TRBJ2-7; 9 bases align to TRBD1. The CDR3 consists of 14 residues. The J segment lost 3 bases and the V segment lost 4 bases, leaving 5 bases of the junction unmatched. CDR1 is SGHDT and CDR2 is YYEEEE in the germline V gene. The CDR3 coding sequence is TGTGCCAGCAGCCCCCCGGGACAGGGCTACGAGCAGTACTTC. Translation gives CASSPPGQGYEQYF.

V usage is TRBV7-8 and J usage is TRBJ2-1, with 8 bases matching TRBD2. The CDR3 consists of 18 residues. CDR1 and CDR2 (germline): SGHVS, FQNEAQ. Unmatched junction bases numbered 19, after V lost 3 bases and J lost 9 bases. The CDR3 sequence is CASSFPSRSGSHLSEQFF. CDR3 nucleotides: TGTGCCAGCAGCTTCCCCTCTCGGAGCGGGAGCCATCTCAGTGAGCAGTTCTTC.

The V and J genes are TRBV11-3 and TRBJ2-7; D unresolved. This CDR3 region has 15 residues. Germline CDR1 is SGHNT and CDR2 is YENEEA. V lost 3 bases, J lost 2 bases, and 14 bases lay in between. The CDR3: CASSLKPRPTYEQYF. In nucleotides, the CDR3 is TGTGCCAGCAGCTTGAAGCCCAGACCCACCTACGAGCAGTACTTC.

This clonotype was seen at least ten times. V and J are TRBV29-1 and TRBJ2-1; D unclear. With 6 bases removed from V and 4 bases from J, the gap between germline ends came to 10 bases. Germline CDR1 is SQVTM and CDR2 is ANQGSEA. This CDR3 has 12 amino acids. CDR3 nucleotide sequence: TGCAGCGTCGCAGGACCGTACAATGAGCAGTTCTTC. Its protein product is CSVAGPYNEQFF.

This clonotype was seen many times. This rearrangement joins TRBV11-2 to TRBJ2-7; a possible D gene is TRBD1 (6 bases). V was pared by 4 bases and J by 6 bases, with 10 bases between. Per germline, CDR1 SGHAT and CDR2 FQNNGV. The CDR3 length is 12 residues. The CDR3 protein is CASSSAGVEQYF. The CDR3 DNA reads TGTGCCAGCAGCTCCGCAGGGGTCGAGCAGTACTTC. The variable domain in full, completed from reference TRBV11-2 and TRBJ2-7, reads EAGVAQSPRYKIIEKRQSVAFWCNPISGHATLYWYQQILGQGPKLLIQFQNNGVVDDSQLPKDRFSAERLKGVDSTLKIQPAKLEDSAVYLCASSSAGVEQYFGPGTRLTVT.

The chain links TRBV5-4 to TRBJ2-1; D call uncertain. CDR1 is SGHNT, CDR2 YYREEE, per germline (reference sequence). This CDR3 contains 13 residues. V lost 2 bases to trimming and J lost 10 bases, with 13 bases between them. The CDR3 spells CASSLEYVGEQFF. The CDR3 region has the DNA TGTGCCAGCAGCTTAGAATATGTGGGGGAGCAGTTCTTC. The complete variable domain, with remaining parts taken from reference TRBV5-4 and TRBJ2-1, reads ETGVTQSPTHLIKTRGQQVTLRCSSQSGHNTVSWYQQALGQGPQFIFQYYREEENGRGNFPPRFSGLQFPNYSSELNVNALELDDSALYLCASSLEYVGEQFFGPGTRLTVL.

The chain is built from TRBV6-1 and TRBJ2-2; D may be TRBD2 (5 bases). V was pared by 6 bases and J by 4 bases, with 12 bases between. The CDR3 loop spans 14 amino acids. The germline V gene has CDR1 MNHNS and CDR2 SASEGT. In nucleotides, the CDR3 is TGTGCCAGCAGAGACGGGGTACTCACCGGGGAGCTGTTTTTT. It codes for CASRDGVLTGELFF.

Note on this clonotype: The conserved phenylalanine or tryptophan normally closing the CDR3 is absent here, so this likely arose from a read error. The V gene is TRBV11-2, the J gene TRBJ2-5; 9 nucleotides align to TRBD1. The CDR3 spans 20 residues. The V gene end was trimmed by 4 bases and the J gene end by 2 bases; junction bases not matched to a gene: 20. Germline assignment: CDR1 SGHAT and CDR2 FQNNGV. CDR3 loop: CASSSGQGPRLTGGQETQYL. The CDR3 DNA is TGTGCCAGCAGCTCCGGACAGGGGCCCCGACTAACGGGAGGTCAAGAGACCCAGTACTTA.